What follows describes a single T cell receptor beta chain. Its antigen is unknown. This sample stems from a study of cytomegalovirus exposure and HLA in healthy donors. Whole-study findings and limits: It was confirmed in vitro that three of the CMV-associated chains were specific for CMV antigens. The tendency of first-cohort TCR clusters to co-occur in the 95 to 150 validation repertoires was the finding of a later analysis. Reports showed the classifier diagnosing cytomegalovirus status with high specificity and sensitivity.

Profiled with immunoSEQ multiplex PCR; TCRdb holds only in-frame clones, not every one. This sample carries around 200,000 clones, about 81% of them seen once, and the ten largest clones take around 1.2%. The donors were in the roughly 120-subject validation cohort; that cohort was separate from the roughly 730-subject first cohort. The receptor comes from a woman aged 25 to 39 in good health and CMV-seronegative. Sequencing input: PBMCs.

CDR3 sequence: CASRETQYF. The CDR3 DNA reads TGTGCCAGCCGGGAGACCCAGTACTTC. The genes are TRBV27 and TRBJ2-5, with D unresolved. This CDR3 spans 9 amino acids. Trimming took off 8 bases at V and 5 bases at J, with 3 bases between the two ends. Per germline, CDR1 MNHEY and CDR2 SMNVEV (reference sequence).